These 8 T cell receptor beta chains originate from one sample sequenced in a study of T cell repertoires in ileal Crohn's disease. This table comes from immunoSEQ multiplex PCR, and its TCRdb copy is limited to in-frame clones, with some not included. This sample has some 600 clones, with 80% to 85% found just once. The sequenced sample consisted of ileal tissue. Receptor source: an adult with Crohn's disease.

The rearrangement links TRBV4-3 to TRBJ1-4; 11 nucleotides match TRBD1. Germline CDR1 LGHNA, CDR2 YSLEER. V lost 0 bases, J lost 8 bases, and 5 bases stayed unmatched. The CDR3 spans 16 residues. CDR3 DNA: TGCGCCAGCAGCCAAGAAAGAGGACAGGGGGCGGAAAAACTGTTTTTT. This encodes CASSQERGQGAEKLFF.

The gene calls are TRBV13 and TRBJ2-7; tentative D call: TRBD2 (5 bases). Germline-derived CDR1 and CDR2 are PRHDT and FYEKMQ (reference sequence). The germline V and J ends were trimmed by 5 bases and 5 bases, with 19 bases remaining between them. This CDR3 is 15 amino acids long. CDR3 sequence (DNA): TGTGCCAGCAGCCCGGGGAAAGATTCTAAACACGAGCAGTACGTC. It codes for CASSPGKDSKHEQYV.

The J gene is TRBJ1-6, the V gene TRBV27, with D tentatively TRBD1 (5 bases). Germline CDR1 reads MNHEY; CDR2 reads SMNVEV (reference sequence). This CDR3 has 13 amino acids. With 6 bases removed from V and 9 bases from J, the gap between germline ends came to 12 bases. The CDR3 DNA reads as TGTGCCAGCAGCGGGAGGGGAGGTTCACCCCTCCACTTT. Amino acid sequence: CASSGRGGSPLHF.

The J gene is TRBJ2-3, the V gene TRBV5-4; 8 nucleotides line up with TRBD2. This CDR3 is 15 amino acids long. Trimming cost V 0 bases and J 5 bases; bases outside gene matches: 5. Germline CDR1 is SGHNT and CDR2 is YYREEE (reference sequence). The DNA of the CDR3 is TGTGCCAGCAGCTTGGCGGGGGGGCGAGGAGATACGCAGTATTTT. Encoded protein: CASSLAGGRGDTQYF.

This clone came up a few times. The chain is built from TRBV10-1 and TRBJ2-1; a weak D match, TRBD2 (6 bases). In germline, CDR1 is WNHNN, CDR2 SYGVQD (reference sequence). There are 15 residues in the CDR3. Trimming pared 6 bases from V and 0 bases from J, leaving 12 bases between. CDR3 bases: TGCGCCAGCAGCCGGGACTTGAGCTCCTACAATGAGCAGTTCTTC. As protein: CASSRDLSSYNEQFF.

The chain carries TRBV7-8 and TRBJ1-1; 9 nucleotides align to TRBD1. The CDR3 runs 15 residues. V was clipped by 4 bases and J by 6 bases; unmatched bases: 9. Germline CDR1 reads SGHVS; CDR2 reads FQNEAQ. The CDR3 protein is CASSYETGGIPEAFF. The CDR3 DNA is TGTGCCAGCAGCTATGAGACAGGGGGTATCCCTGAAGCTTTCTTT.

V and J are TRBV7-6 and TRBJ2-3; maybe TRBD2 (5 bases). CDR3 length: 15 amino acids. Trimming took 1 base from V and 2 from J, leaving 10 bases between them. Germline assignment: CDR1 SGHVS and CDR2 FNYEAQ. CDR3: CASSLGLRDTDTQYF. For the CDR3, the DNA is TGTGCCAGCAGCTTAGGACTCCGGGACACAGATACGCAGTATTTT. Filled out from reference TRBV7-6 and TRBJ2-3, the complete variable domain reads GAGVSQSPRYKVTKRGQDVALRCDPISGHVSLYWYRQALGQGPEFLTYFNYEAQQDKSGLPNDRFSAERPEGSISTLTIQRTEQRDSAMYRCASSLGLRDTDTQYFGPGTRLTVL.

The V gene is TRBV6-6, the J gene TRBJ1-1; TRBD1 agrees at 7 bases. V dropped 5 bases and J dropped 2; count of bases not matched to a gene: 5. CDR3 size: 14 residues. Germline V CDR1 and CDR2: MNHNY, SVGAGI (reference sequence). The CDR3 DNA follows: TGTGCCAGCAGTCACGGGACAGCCAACACTGAAGCTTTCTTT. This sequence encodes CASSHGTANTEAFF.